This T cell receptor (beta chain) was sequenced in a study of cytomegalovirus exposure and HLA in healthy donors. TCRdb keeps only in-frame clones here, not all; method: immunoSEQ multiplex PCR. Here the sample spans 70,000 to 75,000 clones, 94% being singletons. Germline lookup yields CDR1 LGHNA and CDR2 YSLEER. V dropped 0 bases and J dropped 7; count of bases not matched to a gene: 6. This CDR3 is 15 amino acids long. Sequencing was carried out using PBMCs. The source of this sequence is a woman aged 18-29 years in good health and CMV-seronegative. The J gene is TRBJ1-5, the V gene TRBV4-3; 7 bases align to TRBD1. CDR3 in DNA: TGCGCCAGCAGCCAAGATGCAGGGGGGCAACAGCCCCAGCATTTT. Translation: CASSQDAGGQQPQHF.